One sample yielded the 2 T cell receptor beta chains listed below, sequenced in a study of blood T cells in healthy people across ages (dated by TCRdb to about 2015). The library was prepared using 5' RACE. The reads were generated on an Illumina HiSeq 2500. A second PCR of about 6 to 12 cycles was run with a J-beta primer mix and a sample-barcoded 5' primer. Through fastp at Q25 and MiXCR, TCRdb rebuilt clones from the public reads, retaining in-frame beta chains. All rows with the same CDR3 protein become a single entry with the most common DNA and genes. The sample data list 850,000 to 1,000,000 distinct CDR3 sequences, and around 49% of these were observed just once. In total, the top ten clones hold about an eighth of the sample. Sequences were obtained from blood. All receptors derive from a man aged 25-40 years in good health.

This chain links TRBV7-9 with TRBJ1-4, with TRBD1 as a possible D gene (6 bases). V was shortened by 2 bases and J by 5 bases, with 9 bases between the two germline ends. Germline V gene lookup returns CDR1 SEHNR and CDR2 FQNEAQ (reference sequence). This CDR3 comprises 14 residues. CDR3 amino acids: CASSLQGRNEKLFF. For the CDR3, the DNA is TGTGCCAGCAGCTTACAGGGGCGGAATGAAAAACTGTTTTTT.

V gene TRBV4-3 combines with J gene TRBJ2-1; TRBD2 matches at 9 bases. This CDR3 has 16 amino acids. Per germline, CDR1 LGHNA and CDR2 YSLEER. V lost 4 bases and J lost 4; bases outside the gene matches: 8. The CDR3: CASSPLGLAAYNEQFF. CDR3 DNA sequence: TGCGCCAGCAGCCCACTGGGACTAGCCGCTTACAATGAGCAGTTCTTC.